This T cell receptor (beta chain) was obtained from a study of identical twins (TCRdb year 2016). In terms of the full investigation: To test whether fetal clonotypes persist, the study used deep sequencing on TCR alpha and beta repertoires from monozygotic twins, unrelated adults of various ages, and cord blood. To rule out contamination, the twin experiments were replicated at different times with different library preparation protocols. Study-level results and caveats: In monozygotic twins, out-of-frame TCR alpha sharing was systematically underestimated by recombination models, although the models agreed with sharing between unrelated individuals. Because the same donors could not be followed over many years, the conclusions relied on cross-sectional statistical analysis. Invariant T cells such as MAIT and iNKT could partly confound zero-insertion analyses, although diverse VJ usage argued against such confounding for most clonotypes. A weaker excess of twin sharing was found in beta out-of-frame sequences because the signal-to-noise ratio was lowered by fewer shared sequences. Fewer insertions were carried by abundant cord blood beta clonotypes; a weaker similar trend was observed in young adult naive repertoires, while no such trend was observed in memory repertoires. Compared with coincidental sharing between unrelated individuals, out-of-frame TCR alpha sequences shared between twins showed an excess of sequences with low generation probability.

Library preparation was by 5' RACE. Sequenced using an Illumina HiSeq 2000. Template switching introduced a universal primer binding site; the final cDNA contained a unique molecular identifier, enabling accurate counting of TCR cDNA molecules. Specific primers in the conserved constant-segment region were used to synthesize first-strand cDNA for the TCR alpha and beta chains. To control for contamination, each cDNA library was double barcoded with a SMART-Mk sample barcode plus Illumina barcodes. Two successive PCR steps introduced TruSeq adapter sequences along with Illumina sample barcodes. The Illumina HiSeq platform was used with custom primers to sequence TCR alpha and beta cDNA libraries. In the paper's pipeline: MiGEC was used to process raw reads and extract unique molecular identifiers, and MiXCR was used to find CDR3 positions. Recombination models were inferred per individual with the repgenHMM and IGoR tools using an EM algorithm. The tcR package in R was used for shared clonotype analysis, with sharing normalized by the product of cloneset sizes. To study raw recombination free of thymic and clonal selection effects, out-of-frame nonproductive sequences were analyzed. The raw public reads went through TCRdb reprocessing: fastp at Q25, MiXCR clone calling, in-frame beta chains kept. Each entry is one CDR3 protein sequence, shown with its most common DNA and genes. The V and J calls and clone size come from TCRdb's table, not from the authors' own analysis. The sample table shows roughly 720,000 distinct CDR3 sequences, and roughly 18% are seen once. The top ten constitute about an eighth of the sample.

V lost 2 bases and J lost 10 bases; the stretch between them is 9 bases long. CDR1 is given as DFQATT and CDR2 as SNEGSKA, both from the germline V gene (reference sequence). From the cysteine through the phenylalanine, the CDR3 covers 12 amino acids. Only the CDR3 part of the read is kept: 36 bases, read in frame from the first base. Every donor was a healthy Caucasian. The twin cohort consisted of three pairs of female monozygotic twins, all aged 18 to 29 years. Peripheral blood mononuclear cells were the source from which RNA for the TCR libraries was isolated. This clonotype was seen a handful of times. The specificity of this receptor is unknown. Base-call qualities are not available, and no considerably larger clone is one nucleotide away. The sample also formed part of further work on T cells expressing NK-cell markers. That second publication adds: Eight or nine donors provided sorted CD3+CD56+NKG2C+, CD3+CD56+NKG2C- and CD3+CD56-NKG2C+ T-cell subsets, whose TCR beta-chain repertoires were profiled. Seven of the eight sequenced donors were HCMV-seropositive and one was HCMV-seronegative. In several experiments an anti-gammadeltaTCR antibody was added to restrict sorting to alphabetaTCR-expressing T cells. For more than 5 donors, the dominant CD3+CD56+NKG2C+ clonotypes were among the top 10 CD8+ clonotypes and accounted for about 1.0-7.5% of CD8+ T cells. Those dominant clonotypes were again the most abundant among CD3+CD56-NKG2C+ cells in a handful of donors, at about 28.3-60.1%. Whether the expanded NKG2C-expressing T cell clones were specific for HCMV antigens was left unclear. The study sequenced eight donors, all healthy volunteers chosen at random: three men and five women. HCMV-specific IgG was detected in serum with a commercial ELISA kit to determine HCMV serostatus. Bulk peripheral blood T-cell repertoires were additionally sequenced from unsorted PBMC for six donors. Reads were demultiplexed and grouped by UMI with MIGEC, and clonotypes were assembled and quantified with MiTCR. To remove erroneous sequences, TCR cDNA sequences were retained only when supported by two or more reads. The tcR package was used for downstream repertoire analysis, with clonotypes matched between fractions based on CDR3 nucleotide sequence plus V segment. Antigen specificity was annotated against VDJdb with VDJmatch, allowing one amino acid substitution in CDR3.

This TCR came from a woman between 18 and 29 years old in good health. Rearrangement joined TRBV20-1 to TRBJ1-6, with the D gene call left open. The sample consisted of PBMCs. The bases read TGCAGTGCTAGAATTCCCGGCTCACCCCTCCACTTT. Its translation reads: CSARIPGSPLHF.